This T cell receptor beta chain was profiled in a study of blood T cell repertoires in COVID-19. Study-level information: The cDNA or gDNA used as material had been derived from T cells, B-cell-depleted T cells, or PBMCs.

Germline values: CDR1 SGHDT, CDR2 YYEEEE. V lost 2 bases and J 4 bases, leaving 10 bases between the germline ends. This CDR3 is built from 15 residues. Details on this clone: Other DNA sequences in the same sample also yield this CDR3.

Authors' analysis steps: Reference gene primer amplification in the assay estimated nucleated cell counts. Only in-frame clones appear in the TCRdb table, and some are missing; sequencing was by immunoSEQ multiplex PCR. V, J and clone size are those of that table, while D and trimming were read from the DNA. Among 150,000 to 200,000 clones listed, roughly 88% were seen once. In terms of age and location, participants ranged from roughly 18 to 100 years and lived in under 30 US areas. Within the 2 weeks before study entry, each person in the exposed group met a COVID-19 case. This sequence was found in a man between 65 and 85 years old who had been exposed to COVID-19. The V and J genes are TRBV5-6 and TRBJ2-6, with D perhaps TRBD1 (6 bases). The material sequenced was PBMCs or T cells enriched from blood (not recorded which). The CDR3 bases are TGTGCCAGCAGCTTTACAGGGTCCGGGGCCAACGTCCTGACTTTC. Translated, it gives CASSFTGSGANVLTF.